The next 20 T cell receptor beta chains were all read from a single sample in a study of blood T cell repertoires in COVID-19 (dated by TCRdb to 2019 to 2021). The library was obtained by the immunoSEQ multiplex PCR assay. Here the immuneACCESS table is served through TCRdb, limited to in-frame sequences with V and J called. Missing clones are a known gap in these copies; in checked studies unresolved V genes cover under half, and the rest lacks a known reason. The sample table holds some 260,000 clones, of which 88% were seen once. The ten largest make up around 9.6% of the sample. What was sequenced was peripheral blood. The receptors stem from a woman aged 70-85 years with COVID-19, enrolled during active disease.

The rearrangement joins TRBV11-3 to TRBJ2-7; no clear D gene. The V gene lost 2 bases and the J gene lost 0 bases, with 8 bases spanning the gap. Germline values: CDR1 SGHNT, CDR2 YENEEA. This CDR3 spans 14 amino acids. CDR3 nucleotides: TGTGCCAGCAGCTTATTCACTGACTCCTACGAGCAGTACTTC. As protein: CASSLFTDSYEQYF.

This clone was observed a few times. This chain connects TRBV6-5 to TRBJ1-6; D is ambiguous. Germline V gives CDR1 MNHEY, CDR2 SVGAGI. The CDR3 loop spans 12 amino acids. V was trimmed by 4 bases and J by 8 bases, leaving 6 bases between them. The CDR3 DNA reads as TGTGCCAGCAGTTCCGGGGATTCACCCCTCCACTTT. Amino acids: CASSSGDSPLHF.

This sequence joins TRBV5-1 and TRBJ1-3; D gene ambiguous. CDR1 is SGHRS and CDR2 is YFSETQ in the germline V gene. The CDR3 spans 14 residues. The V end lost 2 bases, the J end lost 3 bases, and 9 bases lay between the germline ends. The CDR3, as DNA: TGCGCCAGCAGCTTCCAGGAAAATGGAAACACCATATATTTT. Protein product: CASSFQENGNTIYF.

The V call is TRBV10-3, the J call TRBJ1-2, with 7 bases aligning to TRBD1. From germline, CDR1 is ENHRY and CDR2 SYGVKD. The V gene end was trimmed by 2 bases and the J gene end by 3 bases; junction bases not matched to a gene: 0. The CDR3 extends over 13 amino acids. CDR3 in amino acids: CAISEQGDYGYTF. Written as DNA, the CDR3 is TGTGCCATCAGTGAGCAGGGGGACTATGGCTACACCTTC.

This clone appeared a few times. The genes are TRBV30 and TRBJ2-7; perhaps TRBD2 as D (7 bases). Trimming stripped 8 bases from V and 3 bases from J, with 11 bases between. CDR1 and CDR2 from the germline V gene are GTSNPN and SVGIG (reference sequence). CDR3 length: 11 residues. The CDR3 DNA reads TGTGCCAAGCGGGACAACTACGAGCAGTACTTC. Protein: CAKRDNYEQYF.

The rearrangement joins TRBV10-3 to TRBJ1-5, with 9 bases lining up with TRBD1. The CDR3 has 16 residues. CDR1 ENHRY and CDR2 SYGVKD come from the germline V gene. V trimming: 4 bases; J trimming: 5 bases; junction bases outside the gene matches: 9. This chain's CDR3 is CAISGEGTGRDQPQHF. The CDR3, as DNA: TGTGCCATCAGTGGGGAGGGGACAGGGAGGGATCAGCCCCAGCATTTT.

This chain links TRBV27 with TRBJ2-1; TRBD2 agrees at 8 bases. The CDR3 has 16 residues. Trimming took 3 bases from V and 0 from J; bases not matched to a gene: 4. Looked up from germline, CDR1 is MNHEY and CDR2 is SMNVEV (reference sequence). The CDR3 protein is CASSFYGTSSYNEQFF. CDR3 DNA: TGTGCCAGCAGTTTCTATGGGACTAGCTCCTACAATGAGCAGTTCTTC.

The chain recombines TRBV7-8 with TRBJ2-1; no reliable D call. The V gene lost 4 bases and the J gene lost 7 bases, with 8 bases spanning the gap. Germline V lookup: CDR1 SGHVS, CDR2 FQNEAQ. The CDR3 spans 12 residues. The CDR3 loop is CASSSHGNEQFF. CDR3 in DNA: TGTGCCAGCAGCTCGCACGGGAATGAGCAGTTCTTC.

The CDR3 loop is CATTRLDTQYF. The CDR3 DNA reads TGTGCCACCACCCGGTTGGATACGCAGTATTTT. The chain joins TRBV27 to TRBJ2-3, with D unclear. This CDR3 contains 11 residues. Trimming removed 10 bases at V and 6 bases at J, with 11 bases between. Germline V CDR1 and CDR2: MNHEY, SMNVEV (reference sequence).

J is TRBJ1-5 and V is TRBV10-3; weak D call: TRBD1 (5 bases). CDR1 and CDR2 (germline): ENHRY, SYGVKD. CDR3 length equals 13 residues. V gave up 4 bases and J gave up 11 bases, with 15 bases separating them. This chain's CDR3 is CAISGGITVSQHF. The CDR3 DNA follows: TGTGCCATCAGTGGGGGCATTACAGTATCCCAGCATTTT.

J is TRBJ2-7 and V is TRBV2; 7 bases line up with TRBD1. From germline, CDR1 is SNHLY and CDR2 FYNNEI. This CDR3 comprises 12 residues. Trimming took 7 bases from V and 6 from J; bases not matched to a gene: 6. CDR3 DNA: TGTGCCAGCACTAAGGGACAGCGCGAGCAGTACTTC. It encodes CASTKGQREQYF. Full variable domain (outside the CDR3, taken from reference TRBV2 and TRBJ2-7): EPEVTQTPSHQVTQMGQEVILRCVPISNHLYFYWYRQILGQKVEFLVSFYNNEISEKSEIFDDQFSVERPDGSNFTLKIRSTKLEDSAMYFCASTKGQREQYFGPGTRLTVT.

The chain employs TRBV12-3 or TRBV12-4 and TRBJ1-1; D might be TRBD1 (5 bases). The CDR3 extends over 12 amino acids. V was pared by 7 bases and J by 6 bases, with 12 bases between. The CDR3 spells CASTHRFAEAFF. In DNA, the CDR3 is TGTGCCAGCACCCACAGGTTTGCTGAAGCTTTCTTT.

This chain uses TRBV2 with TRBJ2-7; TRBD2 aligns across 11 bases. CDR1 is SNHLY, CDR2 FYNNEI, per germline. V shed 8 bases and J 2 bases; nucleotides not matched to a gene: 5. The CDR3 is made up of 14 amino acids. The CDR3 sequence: CASCGTSGTYEQYF. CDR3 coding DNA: TGTGCCAGCTGCGGGACTAGCGGCACCTACGAGCAGTACTTC.

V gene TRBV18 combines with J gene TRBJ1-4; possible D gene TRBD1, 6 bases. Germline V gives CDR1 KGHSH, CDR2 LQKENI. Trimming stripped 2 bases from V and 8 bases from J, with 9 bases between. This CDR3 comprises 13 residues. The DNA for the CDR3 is TGTGCCAGCTCACCAGGACAGACCGAAAAACTGTTTTTT. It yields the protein CASSPGQTEKLFF.

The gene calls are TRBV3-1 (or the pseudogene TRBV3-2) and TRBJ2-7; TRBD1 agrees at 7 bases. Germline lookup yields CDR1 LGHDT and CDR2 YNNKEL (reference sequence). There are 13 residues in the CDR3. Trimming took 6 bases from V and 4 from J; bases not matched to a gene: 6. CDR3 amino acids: CASSPRGLYEQYF. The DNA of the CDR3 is TGTGCCAGCAGTCCGAGGGGGCTTTACGAGCAGTACTTC.

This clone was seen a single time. The CDR3 sequence: CASSFPSGSYEQYF. The CDR3 bases are TGTGCCAGCAGTTTTCCTAGCGGATCCTACGAGCAGTACTTC. The rearrangement links TRBV28 to TRBJ2-7; 7 bases align to TRBD2. The V and J ends lost 3 bases and 1 base, in that order; junction bases with no gene match: 3. The germline gives CDR1 MDHEN, CDR2 SYDVKM. CDR3 size: 14 residues.

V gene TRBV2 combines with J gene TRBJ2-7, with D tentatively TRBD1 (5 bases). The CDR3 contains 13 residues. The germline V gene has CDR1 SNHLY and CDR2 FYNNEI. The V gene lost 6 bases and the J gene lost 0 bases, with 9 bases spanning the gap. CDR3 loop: CASRQQVSYEQYF. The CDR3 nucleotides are TGTGCCAGCAGACAACAGGTCTCCTACGAGCAGTACTTC.

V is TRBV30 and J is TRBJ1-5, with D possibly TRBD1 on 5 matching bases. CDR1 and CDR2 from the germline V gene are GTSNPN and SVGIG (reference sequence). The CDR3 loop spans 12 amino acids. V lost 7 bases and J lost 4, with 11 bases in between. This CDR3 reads CASGVENQPQHF. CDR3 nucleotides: TGTGCCTCGGGGGTGGAGAATCAGCCCCAGCATTTT.

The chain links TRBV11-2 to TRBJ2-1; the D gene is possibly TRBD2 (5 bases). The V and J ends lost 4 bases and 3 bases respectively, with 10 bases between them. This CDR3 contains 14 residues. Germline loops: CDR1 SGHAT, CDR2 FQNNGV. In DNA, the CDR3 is TGTGCCAGCAGCTCCGAGGGTCTCTACAATGAGCAGTTCTTC. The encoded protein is CASSSEGLYNEQFF.

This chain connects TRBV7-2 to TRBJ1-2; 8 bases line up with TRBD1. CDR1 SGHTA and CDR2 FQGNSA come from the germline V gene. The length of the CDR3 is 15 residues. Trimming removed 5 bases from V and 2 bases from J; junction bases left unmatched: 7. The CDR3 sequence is CASSRRQGPNYGYTF. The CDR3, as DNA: TGTGCCAGCAGCCGCCGACAGGGGCCAAACTATGGCTACACCTTC.